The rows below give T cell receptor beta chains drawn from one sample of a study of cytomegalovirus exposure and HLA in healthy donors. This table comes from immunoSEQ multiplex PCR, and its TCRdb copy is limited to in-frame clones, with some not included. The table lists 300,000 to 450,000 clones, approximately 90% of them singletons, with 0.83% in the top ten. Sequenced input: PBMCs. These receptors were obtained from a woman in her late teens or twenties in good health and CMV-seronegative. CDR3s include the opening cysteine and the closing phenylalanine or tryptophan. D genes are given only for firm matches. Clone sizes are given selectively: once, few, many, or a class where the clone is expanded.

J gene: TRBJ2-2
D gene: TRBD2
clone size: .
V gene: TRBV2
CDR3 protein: CASSPLAGGPGELFF
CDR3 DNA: TGTGCCAGCAGTCCCCTGGCGGGGGGCCCCGGGGAGCTGTTTTTT

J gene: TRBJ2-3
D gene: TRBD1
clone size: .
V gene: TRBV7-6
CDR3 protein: CASSPTGTRDTQYF
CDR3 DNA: TGTGCCAGCAGCCCGACAGGGACCCGAGATACGCAGTATTTT

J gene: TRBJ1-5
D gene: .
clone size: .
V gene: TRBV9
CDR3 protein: CASSVAGNQPQHF
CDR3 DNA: TGTGCCAGCAGCGTAGCGGGGAATCAGCCCCAGCATTTT

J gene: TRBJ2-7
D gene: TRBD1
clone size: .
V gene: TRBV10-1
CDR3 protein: CASSDTGAGAPYEQYF
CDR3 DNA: TGCGCCAGCAGTGATACAGGGGCCGGGGCCCCCTACGAGCAGTACTTC

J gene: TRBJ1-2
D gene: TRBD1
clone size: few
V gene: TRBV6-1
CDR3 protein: CASSERGTGGGYGYTF
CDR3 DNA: TGTGCCAGCAGTGAAAGGGGGACAGGGGGAGGGTACGGCTACACCTTC

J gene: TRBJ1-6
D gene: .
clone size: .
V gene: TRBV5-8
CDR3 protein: CASTPEGGTYNSPLHF
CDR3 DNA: TGTGCCAGCACCCCGGAAGGGGGAACCTATAATTCACCCCTCCACTTT

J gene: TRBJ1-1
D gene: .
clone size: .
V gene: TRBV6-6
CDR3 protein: CASIAGVTEAFF
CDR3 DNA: TGTGCCAGCATCGCCGGGGTTACTGAAGCTTTCTTT

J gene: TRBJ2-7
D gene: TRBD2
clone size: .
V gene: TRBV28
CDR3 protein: CASSSVRETSNEQYF
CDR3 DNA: TGTGCCAGCTCTTCGGTGAGAGAGACTAGCAACGAGCAGTACTTC

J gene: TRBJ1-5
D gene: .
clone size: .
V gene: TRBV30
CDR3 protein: CAWSQGRQPQHF
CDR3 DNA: TGTGCCTGGAGTCAGGGTCGCCAGCCCCAGCATTTT

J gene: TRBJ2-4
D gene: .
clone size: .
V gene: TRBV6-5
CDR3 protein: CASSYSDRVGGIQYF
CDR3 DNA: TGTGCCAGCAGTTATTCCGACAGGGTGGGGGGCATTCAGTACTTC

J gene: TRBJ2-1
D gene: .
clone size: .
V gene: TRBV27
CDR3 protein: CASRRNREQFF
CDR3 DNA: TGTGCCAGCAGACGTAACAGGGAGCAGTTCTTC

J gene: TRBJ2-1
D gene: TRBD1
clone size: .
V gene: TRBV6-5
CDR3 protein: CASSYRDRYNEQFF
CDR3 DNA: TGTGCCAGCAGTTACCGGGACAGATACAATGAGCAGTTCTTC

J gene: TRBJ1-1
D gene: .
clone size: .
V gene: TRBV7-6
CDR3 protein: CASSFGQGMNTEAFF
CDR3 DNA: TGTGCCAGCAGCTTTGGCCAGGGGATGAACACTGAAGCTTTCTTT

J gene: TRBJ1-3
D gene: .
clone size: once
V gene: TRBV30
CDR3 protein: CAWTQGLSGNTIYF
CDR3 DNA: TGTGCCTGGACCCAGGGGCTCTCTGGAAACACCATATATTTT

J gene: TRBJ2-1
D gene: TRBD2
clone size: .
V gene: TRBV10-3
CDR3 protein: CAIRLAGELSSYNEQFF
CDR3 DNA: TGTGCCATCAGACTAGCGGGGGAACTCAGCTCCTACAATGAGCAGTTCTTC

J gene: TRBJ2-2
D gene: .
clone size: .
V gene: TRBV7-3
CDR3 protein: CASGLGQNTGELFF
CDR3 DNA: TGTGCCAGCGGCCTGGGACAGAACACCGGGGAGCTGTTTTTT

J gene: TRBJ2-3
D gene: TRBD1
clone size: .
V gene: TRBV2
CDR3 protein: CASREPGQGTDTQYF
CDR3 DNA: TGTGCCAGCAGGGAACCGGGACAGGGCACAGATACGCAGTATTTT

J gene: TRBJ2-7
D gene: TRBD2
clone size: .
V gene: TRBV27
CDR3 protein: CAIRPAGEPYEQYF
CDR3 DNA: TGTGCCATCCGCCCGGCGGGAGAGCCTTACGAGCAGTACTTC

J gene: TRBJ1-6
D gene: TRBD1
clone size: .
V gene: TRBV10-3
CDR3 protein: CAIRRDRSKDSPLHF
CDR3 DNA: TGTGCCATCAGGCGGGACAGGTCGAAGGATTCACCCCTCCACTTT

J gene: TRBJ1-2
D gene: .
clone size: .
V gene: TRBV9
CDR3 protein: CASSVATGGFGYTF
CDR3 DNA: TGTGCCAGCAGCGTAGCTACGGGGGGGTTTGGCTACACCTTC

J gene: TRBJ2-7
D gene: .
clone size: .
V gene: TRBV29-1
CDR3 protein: CSVEASGLGYEQYF
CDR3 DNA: TGCAGCGTTGAAGCGTCCGGTCTCGGCTACGAGCAGTACTTC

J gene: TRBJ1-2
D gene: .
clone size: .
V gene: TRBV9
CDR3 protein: CASSVSLADGYTF
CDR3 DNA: TGTGCCAGCAGCGTGTCCTTAGCTGATGGCTACACCTTC

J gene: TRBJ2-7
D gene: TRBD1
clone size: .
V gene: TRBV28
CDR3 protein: CASSGTAQTYEQYF
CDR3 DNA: TGTGCCAGCAGCGGGACAGCGCAAACCTACGAGCAGTACTTC

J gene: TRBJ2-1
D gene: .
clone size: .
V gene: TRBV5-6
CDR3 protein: CASSWMRASNEQFF
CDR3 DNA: TGTGCCAGCAGCTGGATGAGGGCCTCAAATGAGCAGTTCTTC

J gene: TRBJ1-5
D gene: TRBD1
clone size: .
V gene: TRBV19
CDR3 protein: CASSRLGGGNQPQHF
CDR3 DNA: TGTGCCAGTAGTCGCCTAGGGGGCGGCAATCAGCCCCAGCATTTT

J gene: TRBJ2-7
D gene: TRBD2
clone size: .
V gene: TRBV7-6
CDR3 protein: CASSLAFTSGLYEQYF
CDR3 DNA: TGTGCCAGCAGCTTAGCGTTTACTAGCGGTCTCTACGAGCAGTACTTC